This record concerns one TCR beta chain sequence. Its antigen is unidentified. Germline CDR1 reads DFQATT; CDR2 reads SNEGSKA (reference sequence). The CDR3 consists of 13 residues. V dropped 5 bases and J dropped 3; count of bases not matched to a gene: 0. A sample-barcoded 5' primer and a J-beta primer mix were used in a second PCR of about 7 to 12 cycles. Paired-end reads containing CDR3 totaled no fewer than 2.5 million for each sample. TCRdb reanalysed the 5' RACE reads using MiXCR and keeps one entry per CDR3 protein. The data contain fewer than 800,000 distinct CDR3 sequences, around 48% of them singletons. These data are taken from a study of blood T cells in healthy people across ages. Study conclusions and caveats: From one million sequenced T cells, diversity estimates were lower bounds.

The sequencing input was blood. The TCR originated in a woman aged 55 to 70 in good health. The chain employs TRBV20-1 and TRBJ2-7, with 14 bases aligning to TRBD2. CDR3 DNA: TGCAGTGCTGGGACTAGCGGGGGCTACGAGCAGTACTTC. It encodes CSAGTSGGYEQYF.